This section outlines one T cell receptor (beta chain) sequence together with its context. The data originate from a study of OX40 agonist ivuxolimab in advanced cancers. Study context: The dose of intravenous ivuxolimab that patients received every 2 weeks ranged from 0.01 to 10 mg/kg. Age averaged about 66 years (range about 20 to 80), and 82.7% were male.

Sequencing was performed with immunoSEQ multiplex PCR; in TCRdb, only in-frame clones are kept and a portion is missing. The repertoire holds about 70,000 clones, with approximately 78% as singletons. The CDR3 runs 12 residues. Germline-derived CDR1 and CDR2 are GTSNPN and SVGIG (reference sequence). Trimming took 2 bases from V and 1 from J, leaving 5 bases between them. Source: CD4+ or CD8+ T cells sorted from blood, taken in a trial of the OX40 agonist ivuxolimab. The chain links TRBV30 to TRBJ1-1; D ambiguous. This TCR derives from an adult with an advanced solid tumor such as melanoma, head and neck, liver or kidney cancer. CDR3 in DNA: TGTGCCTGGAGTCCGGGGAACACTGAAGCTTTCTTT. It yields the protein CAWSPGNTEAFF.